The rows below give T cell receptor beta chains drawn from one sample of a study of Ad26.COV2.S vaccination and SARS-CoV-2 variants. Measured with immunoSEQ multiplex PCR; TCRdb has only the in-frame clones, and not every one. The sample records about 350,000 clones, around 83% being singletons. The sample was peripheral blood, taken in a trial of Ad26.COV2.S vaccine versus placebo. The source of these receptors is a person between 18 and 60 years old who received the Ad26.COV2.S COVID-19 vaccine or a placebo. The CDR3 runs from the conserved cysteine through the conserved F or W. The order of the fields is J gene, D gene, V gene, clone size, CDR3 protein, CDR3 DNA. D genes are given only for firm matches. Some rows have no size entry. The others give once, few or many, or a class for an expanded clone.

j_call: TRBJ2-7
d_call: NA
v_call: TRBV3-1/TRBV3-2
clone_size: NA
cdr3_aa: CASSQERTVSSYEQYF
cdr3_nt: TGTGCCAGCAGCCAAGAACGGACAGTGAGCTCCTACGAGCAGTACTTC

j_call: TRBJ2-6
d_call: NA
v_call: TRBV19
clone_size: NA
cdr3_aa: CASVPGELGANVLTF
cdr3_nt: TGTGCCAGTGTGCCGGGGGAATTGGGGGCCAACGTCCTGACTTTC

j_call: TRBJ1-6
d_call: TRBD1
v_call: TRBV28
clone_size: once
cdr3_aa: CASRDQGQGALSPLHF
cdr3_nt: TGTGCCAGCCGTGATCAAGGACAGGGGGCTCTTTCACCCCTCCACTTT

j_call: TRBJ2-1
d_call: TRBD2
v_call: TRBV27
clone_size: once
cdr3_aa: CASSLGAGGYNEQFF
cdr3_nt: TGTGCCAGCAGTTTAGGGGCGGGAGGCTACAATGAGCAGTTCTTC

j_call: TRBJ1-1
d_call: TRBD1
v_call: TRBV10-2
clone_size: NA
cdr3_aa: CASTRGPTGGRNTEAFF
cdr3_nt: TGCGCCAGCACAAGAGGGCCCACAGGGGGTCGAAACACTGAAGCTTTCTTT

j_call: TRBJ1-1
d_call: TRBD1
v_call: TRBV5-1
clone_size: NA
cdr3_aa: CASSLALWDRGNTEAFF
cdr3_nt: TGCGCCAGCAGCTTGGCCCTTTGGGACAGGGGAAACACTGAAGCTTTCTTT

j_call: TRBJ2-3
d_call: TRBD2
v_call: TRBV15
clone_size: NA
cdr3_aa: CATSRELHQRGSTDTQYF
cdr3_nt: TGTGCCACCAGCAGAGAACTTCACCAGCGGGGGTCCACAGATACGCAGTATTTT

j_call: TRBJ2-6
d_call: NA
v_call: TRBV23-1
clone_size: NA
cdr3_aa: CASSHLKTGGRSYSGANVLTF
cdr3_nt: TGCGCCAGCAGTCACCTAAAAACGGGTGGCAGGAGCTACTCTGGGGCCAACGTCCTGACTTTC

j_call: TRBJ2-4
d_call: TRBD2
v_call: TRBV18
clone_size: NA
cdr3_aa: CASSPRLAEVAKNIQYF
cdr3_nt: TGTGCCAGCTCACCACGTCTAGCGGAGGTAGCCAAAAACATTCAGTACTTC

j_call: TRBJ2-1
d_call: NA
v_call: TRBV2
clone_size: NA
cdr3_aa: CASKPPPPPYNEQFF
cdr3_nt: TGTGCCAGCAAACCGCCCCCCCCACCCTACAATGAGCAGTTCTTC

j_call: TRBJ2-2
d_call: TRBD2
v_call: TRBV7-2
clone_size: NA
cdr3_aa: CASLPRTSGRYGGELFF
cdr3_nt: TGTGCCAGCTTGCCGCGGACTAGCGGGAGGTATGGCGGGGAGCTGTTTTTT

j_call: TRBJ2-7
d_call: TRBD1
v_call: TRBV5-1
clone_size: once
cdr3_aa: CASSLSGQGAYEQYF
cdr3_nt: TGCGCCAGCAGCTTGAGCGGACAGGGGGCGTACGAGCAGTACTTC

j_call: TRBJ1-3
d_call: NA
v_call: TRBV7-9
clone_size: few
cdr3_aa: CASSLDKLEVSSGNTIYF
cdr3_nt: TGTGCCAGCAGCTTAGACAAACTTGAAGTAAGCTCTGGAAACACCATATATTTT

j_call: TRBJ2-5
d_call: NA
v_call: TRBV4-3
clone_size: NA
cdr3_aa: CASSQVMADGNQSYNQETQYF
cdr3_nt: TGCGCCAGCAGCCAAGTAATGGCCGACGGGAATCAGTCCTACAATCAAGAGACCCAGTACTTC

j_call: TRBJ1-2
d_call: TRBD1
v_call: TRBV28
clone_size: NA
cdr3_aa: CASRLYRDRSDYGYTF
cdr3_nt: TGTGCCAGCAGGCTCTACCGGGACAGGTCGGATTATGGCTACACCTTC

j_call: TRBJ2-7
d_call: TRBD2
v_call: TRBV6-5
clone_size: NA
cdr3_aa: CASSRGLAGSYEQYF
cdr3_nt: TGTGCCAGCAGCCGAGGACTAGCGGGTTCCTACGAGCAGTACTTC

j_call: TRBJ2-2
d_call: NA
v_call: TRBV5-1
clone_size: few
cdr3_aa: CASSLVTSGELFF
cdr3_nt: TGCGCCAGCAGCTTGGTGACTAGCGGGGAGCTGTTTTTT

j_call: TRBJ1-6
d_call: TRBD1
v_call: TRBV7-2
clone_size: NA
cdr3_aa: CASGWTGNNSPLHF
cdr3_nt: TGTGCCAGCGGATGGACAGGGAATAATTCACCCCTCCACTTT

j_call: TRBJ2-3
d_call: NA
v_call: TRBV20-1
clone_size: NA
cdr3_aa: CSAEAGDTQYF
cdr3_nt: TGCAGTGCCGAGGCCGGGGATACGCAGTATTTT

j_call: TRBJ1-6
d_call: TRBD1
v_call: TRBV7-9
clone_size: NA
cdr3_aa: CASSLTTGDSPLHF
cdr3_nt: TGTGCCAGCAGCTTAACCACAGGGGATTCACCCCTCCACTTT

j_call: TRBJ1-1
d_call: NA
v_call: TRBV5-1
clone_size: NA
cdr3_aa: CASRGDTEAFF
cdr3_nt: TGCGCCAGCAGGGGGGACACTGAAGCTTTCTTT

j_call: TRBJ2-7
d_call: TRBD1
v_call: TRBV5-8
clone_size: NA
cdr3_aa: CASSLQGLRDRNYEQYF
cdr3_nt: TGTGCCAGCAGCTTGCAAGGCCTCCGGGACAGGAACTACGAGCAGTACTTC

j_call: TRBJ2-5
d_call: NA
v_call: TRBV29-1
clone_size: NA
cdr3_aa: CSVEGPRTETQYF
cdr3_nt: TGCAGCGTTGAAGGACCGAGGACCGAGACCCAGTACTTC

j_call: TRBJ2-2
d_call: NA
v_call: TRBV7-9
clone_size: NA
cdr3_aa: CASSLKNTGELFF
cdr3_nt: TGTGCCAGCAGCTTAAAGAACACCGGGGAGCTGTTTTTT

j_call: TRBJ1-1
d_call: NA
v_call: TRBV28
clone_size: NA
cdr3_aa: CASSGNVGGWTEAFF
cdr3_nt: TGTGCCAGCAGTGGAAACGTCGGGGGGTGGACTGAAGCTTTCTTT

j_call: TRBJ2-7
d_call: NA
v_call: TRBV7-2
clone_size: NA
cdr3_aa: CASSLAKGPYEQYF
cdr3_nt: TGTGCCAGCAGCTTAGCGAAAGGCCCCTACGAGCAGTACTTC

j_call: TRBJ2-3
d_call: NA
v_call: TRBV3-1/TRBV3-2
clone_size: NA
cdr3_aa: CASSHEGTDTQYF
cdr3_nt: TGTGCCAGCAGCCACGAGGGCACAGATACGCAGTATTTT

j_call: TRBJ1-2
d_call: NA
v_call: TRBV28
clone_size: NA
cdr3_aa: CASSLRGGTPYGYTF
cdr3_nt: TGTGCCAGCAGTTTAAGGGGAGGGACCCCTTATGGCTACACCTTC

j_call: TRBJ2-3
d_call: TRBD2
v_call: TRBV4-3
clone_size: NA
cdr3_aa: CASSQLAGGPIDTQYF
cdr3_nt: TGCGCCAGCAGCCAACTAGCGGGGGGGCCGATAGATACGCAGTATTTT

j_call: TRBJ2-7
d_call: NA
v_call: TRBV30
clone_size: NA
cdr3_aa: CAWSVTLYEQYF
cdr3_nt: TGTGCCTGGAGTGTAACCCTTTACGAGCAGTACTTC

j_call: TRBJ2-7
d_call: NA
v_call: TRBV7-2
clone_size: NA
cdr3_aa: CASSLVMNPLEQYF
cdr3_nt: TGTGCCAGCAGCTTAGTCATGAACCCCCTGGAGCAGTACTTC

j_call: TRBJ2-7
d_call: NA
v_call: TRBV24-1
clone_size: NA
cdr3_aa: CATSDSDRYEQYF
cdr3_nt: TGTGCCACCAGTGATTCCGACAGGTACGAGCAGTACTTC

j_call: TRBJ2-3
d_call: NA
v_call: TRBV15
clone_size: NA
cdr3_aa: CATSGARPFTTDTQYF
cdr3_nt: TGTGCCACCAGTGGGGCGCGACCCTTCACAACAGATACGCAGTATTTT

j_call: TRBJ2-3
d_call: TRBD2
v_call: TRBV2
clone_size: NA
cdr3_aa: CASSISGGAGTDTQYF
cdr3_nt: TGTGCCAGCAGCATAAGCGGGGGGGCGGGCACAGATACGCAGTATTTT

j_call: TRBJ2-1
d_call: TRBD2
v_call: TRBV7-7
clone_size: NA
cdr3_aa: CASSQGLAGRGEQFF
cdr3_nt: TGTGCCAGCAGCCAGGGACTAGCGGGCCGTGGTGAGCAGTTCTTC

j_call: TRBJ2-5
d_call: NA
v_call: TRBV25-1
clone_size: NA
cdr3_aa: CASSEGALGRKTQYF
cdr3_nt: TGTGCCAGCAGTGAGGGGGCACTTGGGAGGAAGACCCAGTACTTC

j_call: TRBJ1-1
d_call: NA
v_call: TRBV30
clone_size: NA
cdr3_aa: CAWREINTGYTEAFF
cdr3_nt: TGTGCCTGGAGAGAAATAAATACAGGGTACACTGAAGCTTTCTTT

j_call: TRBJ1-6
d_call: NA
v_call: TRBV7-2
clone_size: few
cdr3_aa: CASSSRRDSPLHF
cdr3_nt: TGTGCCAGCAGCTCCCGGCGGGATTCACCCCTCCACTTT

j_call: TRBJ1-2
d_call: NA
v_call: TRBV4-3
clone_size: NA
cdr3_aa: CASSQDTGLNGYTF
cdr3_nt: TGCGCCAGCAGCCAAGATACAGGGCTTAATGGCTACACCTTC

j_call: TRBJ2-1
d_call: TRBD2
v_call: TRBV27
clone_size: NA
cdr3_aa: CASSHGTSSANEQFF
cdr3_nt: TGTGCCAGCAGTCATGGGACTAGCTCCGCTAATGAGCAGTTCTTC

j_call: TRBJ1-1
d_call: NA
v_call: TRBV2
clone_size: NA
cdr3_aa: CASSVGENTEAFF
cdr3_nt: TGTGCCAGCAGTGTCGGCGAGAACACTGAAGCTTTCTTT